Each of the 19 T cell receptor beta chains below was sequenced from the same sample in a study of T cell changes during pregnancy in multiple sclerosis. Profiling relied on immunoSEQ multiplex PCR, and the TCRdb table lists in-frame clones only, not all of them. The sample has 100,000 or so clones, 91% seen once; the top ten hold approximately 3.5%. This specimen was peripheral blood, taken after pregnancy. The receptors originated from a female donor with multiple sclerosis, enrolled in a pregnancy study.

This rearrangement joins TRBV7-3 to TRBJ2-3; no firm D call. This CDR3 has 13 amino acids. Trimming pared 3 bases from V and 0 bases from J, leaving 4 bases between. The germline CDR1 and CDR2 sequences are SGHTA and FQGTGA. Written as DNA, the CDR3 is TGTGCCAGCAGCTTCCTTAGCACAGATACGCAGTATTTT. Its translation: CASSFLSTDTQYF.

The chain has TRBV19 and TRBJ1-1; 7 nucleotides line up with TRBD1. Germline trimming cut 8 bases from V and 1 base from J; bases unmatched to any gene: 13. The CDR3 consists of 16 residues. Germline CDR1 reads LNHDA; CDR2 reads SQIVND (reference sequence). CDR3 protein: CASCSHRGEGNTEAFF. CDR3 nucleotide sequence: TGTGCCAGTTGTTCCCACAGGGGAGAGGGGAACACTGAAGCTTTCTTT. The full variable domain, in which reference TRBV19 and TRBJ1-1 provide the parts outside the CDR3, is DGGITQSPKYLFRKEGQNVTLSCEQNLNHDAMYWYRQDPGQGLRLIYYSQIVNDFQKGDIAEGYSVSREKKESFPLTVTSAQKNPTAFYLCASCSHRGEGNTEAFFGQGTRLTVV.

The chain uses TRBV4-2 and TRBJ2-5; 16 positions match TRBD2. The J segment lost 5 bases and the V segment lost 4 bases, leaving 7 bases of the junction unmatched. Germline CDR1 is LGHNA and CDR2 is YNFKEQ. The CDR3 runs 17 residues. The CDR3: CASSLGTSGGAMETQYF. Here the CDR3 DNA reads TGTGCCAGCAGCCTCGGGACTAGCGGGGGGGCAATGGAGACCCAGTACTTC.

This chain joins TRBV15 and TRBJ1-2; D is unclear. CDR3 length: 13 residues. Trimming stripped 0 bases from V and 3 bases from J, with 5 bases between. Germline CDR1 LNHNV, CDR2 YYDKDF (reference sequence). CDR3 DNA sequence: TGTGCCACCAGCAGAGACGGTGACTATGGCTACACCTTC. Its translation: CATSRDGDYGYTF.

V gene TRBV5-1 combines with J gene TRBJ1-1, with TRBD1 identical over 8 bases. The germline CDR1 and CDR2 sequences are SGHRS and YFSETQ. The CDR3 extends over 13 amino acids. The ends lost 2 bases at V and 12 bases at J; junction bases unmatched: 9. The DNA of the CDR3 is TGCGCCAGCAGCTTAACGGACAGGGAGGCTCCTTTCTTT. This gives the protein CASSLTDREAPFF.

The V gene is TRBV5-1, the J gene TRBJ1-6, with 9 bases aligning to TRBD1. The trim removed 4 bases at V and 9 bases at J, leaving 5 bases unmatched. The CDR3 loop spans 14 amino acids. Germline CDR1 reads SGHRS; CDR2 reads YFSETQ. The CDR3: CASSDGQGISPLHF. The CDR3 coding sequence is TGCGCCAGCAGCGACGGACAGGGGATTTCACCCCTCCACTTT.

CDR3 in DNA: TGCGCCAGCAGCTTAAAAGGAGGAAGCGAGCAGTACTTC. Protein: CASSLKGGSEQYF. This sequence joins TRBV5-1 and TRBJ2-7, with a weak D call TRBD2 (5 bases). Germline V gives CDR1 SGHRS, CDR2 YFSETQ. Trimming took 2 bases from V and 6 from J, leaving 12 bases between them. The CDR3 runs 13 residues.

The chain carries TRBV6-1 and TRBJ1-5; TRBD1 matches at 8 bases. This CDR3 has 14 amino acids. J lost 5 bases, V lost 5 bases, and 5 bases had no gene match. Looked up from germline, CDR1 is MNHNS and CDR2 is SASEGT. The CDR3 DNA sequence: TGTGCCAGCAGTTTCAGGGGGCATGATCAGCCCCAGCATTTT. Translating gives CASSFRGHDQPQHF.

This rearrangement joins TRBV19 to TRBJ1-2; D ambiguous. This CDR3 has 13 residues. Between the trimmed V and J ends, which lost 6 bases and 8 bases, there was a span of 16 bases. Germline-derived CDR1 and CDR2 are LNHDA and SQIVND (reference sequence). The CDR3 DNA reads TGTGCCAGTAGCGCCCGGGGTTCGAGAGGCTACACCTTC. Translated: CASSARGSRGYTF.

V is TRBV6-1 and J is TRBJ2-7; the D gene is possibly TRBD1 (5 bases). The germline gives CDR1 MNHNS, CDR2 SASEGT. This CDR3 spans 14 amino acids. V gave up 6 bases and J gave up 0 bases, with 12 bases separating them. CDR3 bases: TGTGCCAGCAGCCCCAGGGATATCTCCTACGAGCAGTACTTC. Amino acid sequence: CASSPRDISYEQYF.

V usage is TRBV19 and J usage is TRBJ1-2; possibly TRBD1 for D (5 bases). Trimming left V 7 bases short and J 4 bases short, with 10 bases between. Germline lookup yields CDR1 LNHDA and CDR2 SQIVND (reference sequence). CDR3 size: 12 residues. As DNA, the CDR3 is TGTGCCAGTACGCCGGGGGTCTATGGCTACACCTTC. Its protein is CASTPGVYGYTF. Full variable domain (missing parts from reference TRBV19 and TRBJ1-2): DGGITQSPKYLFRKEGQNVTLSCEQNLNHDAMYWYRQDPGQGLRLIYYSQIVNDFQKGDIAEGYSVSREKKESFPLTVTSAQKNPTAFYLCASTPGVYGYTFGSGTRLTVV.

The chain employs TRBV19 and TRBJ1-5; D not resolved. CDR1 is LNHDA, CDR2 SQIVND, per germline (reference sequence). This CDR3 is 16 amino acids long. The V and J ends lost 3 bases and 1 base respectively, with 13 bases between them. The CDR3: CASSMAQVLSNQPQHF. The CDR3 DNA reads as TGTGCCAGTAGTATGGCTCAGGTGCTCAGCAATCAGCCCCAGCATTTT.

The chain carries TRBV7-6 and TRBJ2-7, with a tentative D call TRBD2 (6 bases). The CDR3 is made up of 15 amino acids. V was trimmed by 2 bases and J by 3 bases, leaving 14 bases between them. Per the germline V gene, CDR1 is SGHVS and CDR2 is FNYEAQ. DNA for the CDR3: TGTGCCAGCAGCTTAACCGGGAGCTTCAGCTACGAGCAGTACTTC. Protein product: CASSLTGSFSYEQYF.

This clone has a single count. V gene TRBV5-6 combines with J gene TRBJ2-7; D possibly corresponds to TRBD2 (5 bases). This CDR3 spans 15 amino acids. Germline values: CDR1 SGHDT, CDR2 YYEEEE. The V and J ends lost 2 bases and 2 bases respectively, with 14 bases between them. CDR3 sequence: CASSFRAPGAYEQYF. CDR3 DNA sequence: TGTGCCAGCAGCTTCCGAGCCCCCGGGGCCTACGAGCAGTACTTC.

This clone was counted once. CDR3 nucleotides: TGTGCCAGTAGTAACCCACCTATTGTGTGGCAGGGCGATACCCAAGGCTCCTACGAGCAGTACTTC. It codes for CASSNPPIVWQGDTQGSYEQYF. The V gene is TRBV19, the J gene TRBJ2-7; D perhaps matches TRBD1 (5 bases). V was clipped by 4 bases and J by 0 bases, with 34 bases between them. Germline values: CDR1 LNHDA, CDR2 SQIVND (reference sequence). CDR3 length: 22 residues.

The rearrangement links TRBV2 to TRBJ2-7; 7 bases agree with TRBD1. Trimming took 2 bases from V and 6 from J; bases not matched to a gene: 7. Germline V gene lookup returns CDR1 SNHLY and CDR2 FYNNEI. This CDR3 is 14 amino acids long. The CDR3 DNA sequence: TGTGCCAGCAGTGAACCGGGACAGTGGGCCGAGCAGTACTTC. As protein: CASSEPGQWAEQYF.

Concerning this clone: Distinct nucleotide sequences in the sample also encode this CDR3. This chain joins TRBV5-5 and TRBJ2-5, with unresolved D. The V gene lost 3 bases and the J gene lost 2 bases, with 2 bases spanning the gap. CDR3 length: 11 residues. The V gene's germline CDR1 is SGHKS and CDR2 YYEKEE (reference sequence). CDR3 in amino acids: CASSSQETQYF. In DNA, the CDR3 is TGTGCCAGCAGCTCGCAAGAGACCCAGTACTTC. Filled out from reference TRBV5-5 and TRBJ2-5, the complete variable domain reads DAGVTQSPTHLIKTRGQQVTLRCSPISGHKSVSWYQQVLGQGPQFIFQYYEKEERGRGNFPDRFSARQFPNYSSELNVNALLLGDSALYLCASSSQETQYFGPGTRLLVL.

The genes are TRBV19 and TRBJ1-2, with TRBD1 as a possible D gene (5 bases). Per germline, CDR1 LNHDA and CDR2 SQIVND (reference sequence). The ends were cut back, 7 bases at V and 0 bases at J, with 12 bases in the middle. The CDR3 sequence is 14 residues long. CDR3 in amino acids: CASMGRLANYGYTF. CDR3 sequence (DNA): TGTGCCAGTATGGGGCGGCTAGCTAACTATGGCTACACCTTC. Variable domain in full (rest from reference TRBV19 and TRBJ1-2): DGGITQSPKYLFRKEGQNVTLSCEQNLNHDAMYWYRQDPGQGLRLIYYSQIVNDFQKGDIAEGYSVSREKKESFPLTVTSAQKNPTAFYLCASMGRLANYGYTFGSGTRLTVV.

The chain combines TRBV5-1 with TRBJ2-5, with 7 bases lining up with TRBD1. V lost 7 bases, J lost 3 bases, and 9 bases stayed unmatched. The V gene's germline CDR1 is SGHRS and CDR2 YFSETQ. CDR3 length: 14 residues. The CDR3 reads CASAYRDRKETQYF. The CDR3 nucleotides are TGCGCCAGCGCTTACCGGGACAGAAAAGAGACCCAGTACTTC.